This T cell receptor (beta chain) was obtained from a study of B cell selection in AIRE deficiency. Broader study findings: Shared Treg sequences were biased toward short CDR3s with few non-templated nucleotide insertions. Of several thousand shared Treg TCRbeta sequences, 30% to 40% were healthy-only, more than 7.5% patient-only. About 30.6% of healthy-shared Treg TCRbeta sequences appeared in patient Tconv cells.

In regard to this clone: Its antigen is not identified.

Regulatory T cells were sorted as CD4+CD25hiCD127low/negative cells. Authors' analysis steps: Treg pools: 55,000 to 70,000 distinct patient, under 100,000 donor TCRbeta sequences. Data came from immunoSEQ multiplex PCR; TCRdb stores just in-frame clones and leaves some out. The V and J calls and clone size were taken over from that table, and D and trimming were inferred from the DNA. This sample yields around 3,000 clones, of which around 79% are seen a single time; 3% to 4% belongs to the top ten. This clonotype originated in a human donor with AIRE deficiency. Sequencing was carried out using Tregs sorted from PBMCs.

CDR3 protein: CSAARGSHEQYF. The CDR3 nucleotides are TGCAGCGCCGCTCGGGGTAGCCACGAGCAGTACTTC. The chain employs TRBV29-1 and TRBJ2-7; D might be TRBD2 (5 bases). The CDR3 has 12 residues. The V and J ends lost 7 bases and 5 bases respectively, with 15 bases between them. CDR1 and CDR2 (germline): SQVTM, ANQGSEA.